Listed below are T cell receptor beta chains from one sample, sequenced in a study of shared clonotypes between healthy human individuals. The repertoire was sequenced with immunoSEQ multiplex PCR; TCRdb's copy has only in-frame clones and lacks some. The repertoire holds approximately 99,000 clones, with roughly 70% as singletons. What was sequenced was memory CD8+ T cells sorted from blood. These receptors all stem from a woman aged 25-40 years in good health. The CDR3 runs from the conserved cysteine through the conserved F or W. Fields, in order: V gene, D gene, J gene, clone size, CDR3 protein, CDR3 DNA. A D gene is named only where the DNA matches it firmly. Size values are once, few and many counts, or a class for expanded clones, and some rows have none.

v_call: TRBV29-1; d_call: -; j_call: TRBJ1-2; clone_size: -; cdr3_aa: CSVLLIGAAWVGYTF; cdr3_nt: TGCAGCGTCCTCTTAATAGGGGCCGCCTGGGTTGGCTACACCTTC
v_call: TRBV23-1; d_call: TRBD1; j_call: TRBJ2-7; clone_size: -; cdr3_aa: CASNVGRGLGEQYF; cdr3_nt: TGCGCCAGCAACGTGGGCAGGGGGCTAGGTGAGCAGTACTTC
v_call: TRBV5-1; d_call: -; j_call: TRBJ2-7; clone_size: -; cdr3_aa: CASSLFDLQSGLSEQYF; cdr3_nt: TGCGCCAGCAGCTTGTTTGACCTACAGTCGGGGCTCTCCGAGCAGTACTTC
v_call: TRBV28; d_call: -; j_call: TRBJ2-7; clone_size: -; cdr3_aa: CASRNPGIYEQYF; cdr3_nt: TGTGCCAGCAGGAACCCAGGGATCTACGAGCAGTACTTC
v_call: TRBV30; d_call: TRBD1; j_call: TRBJ2-7; clone_size: many; cdr3_aa: CAWSPPGQVYEQYF; cdr3_nt: TGTGCCTGGAGTCCACCAGGACAGGTCTACGAGCAGTACTTC
v_call: TRBV19; d_call: -; j_call: TRBJ2-7; clone_size: few; cdr3_aa: CASGSLGAEQYF; cdr3_nt: TGTGCCAGTGGGTCACTTGGAGCCGAGCAGTACTTC
v_call: TRBV13; d_call: TRBD1; j_call: TRBJ1-2; clone_size: -; cdr3_aa: CASSLEGQGLEGYTF; cdr3_nt: TGTGCCAGCAGCCTCGAGGGACAGGGACTAGAGGGCTACACCTTC
v_call: TRBV15; d_call: TRBD1; j_call: TRBJ1-4; clone_size: -; cdr3_aa: CATSKVDRDREEKLFF; cdr3_nt: TGTGCCACCAGCAAAGTAGACCGGGACAGGGAAGAAAAACTGTTTTTT
v_call: TRBV20-1; d_call: -; j_call: TRBJ1-1; clone_size: few; cdr3_aa: CSVGKNTEAFF; cdr3_nt: TGCAGTGTAGGAAAGAACACTGAAGCTTTCTTT
v_call: TRBV2; d_call: -; j_call: TRBJ2-3; clone_size: -; cdr3_aa: CASRAARRNTDTQYF; cdr3_nt: TGTGCCAGCAGGGCAGCCCGCCGAAACACAGATACGCAGTATTTT
v_call: TRBV29-1; d_call: -; j_call: TRBJ2-1; clone_size: -; cdr3_aa: CSGSRDTYNEQFF; cdr3_nt: TGCAGCGGGAGCCGAGACACCTACAATGAGCAGTTCTTC
v_call: TRBV6-1; d_call: -; j_call: TRBJ2-6; clone_size: few; cdr3_aa: CASSEGGFYGANVLTF; cdr3_nt: TGTGCCAGCAGTGAAGGGGGGTTCTATGGGGCCAACGTCCTGACTTTC
v_call: TRBV19; d_call: TRBD2; j_call: TRBJ2-1; clone_size: -; cdr3_aa: CASSIIAGVSYNEQFF; cdr3_nt: TGTGCCAGTAGTATCATAGCGGGAGTGTCCTACAATGAGCAGTTCTTC
v_call: TRBV7-2; d_call: TRBD2; j_call: TRBJ2-3; clone_size: -; cdr3_aa: CASSLGAGGGSTDTQYF; cdr3_nt: TGTGCCAGCAGCTTAGGGGCGGGAGGGGGCAGCACAGATACGCAGTATTTT
v_call: TRBV6-1; d_call: TRBD2; j_call: TRBJ2-1; clone_size: few; cdr3_aa: CASSEIAGSYNEQFF; cdr3_nt: TGTGCCAGCAGTGAAATAGCGGGCTCCTACAATGAGCAGTTCTTC
v_call: TRBV7-8; d_call: TRBD1; j_call: TRBJ1-2; clone_size: once; cdr3_aa: CASSFEAQGRYGYTF; cdr3_nt: TGTGCCAGCAGCTTCGAAGCACAGGGGCGCTATGGCTACACCTTC
v_call: TRBV5-5; d_call: -; j_call: TRBJ2-1; clone_size: -; cdr3_aa: CASSQEVSGSYNEQFF; cdr3_nt: TGTGCCAGCAGCCAAGAAGTATCAGGGTCCTACAATGAGCAGTTCTTC
v_call: TRBV6-1; d_call: -; j_call: TRBJ2-7; clone_size: -; cdr3_aa: CASSQADVLGEQYF; cdr3_nt: TGTGCCAGCAGTCAAGCGGATGTTCTTGGGGAGCAGTACTTC
v_call: TRBV6-1; d_call: -; j_call: TRBJ1-5; clone_size: -; cdr3_aa: CASSERPRGNQPQHF; cdr3_nt: TGTGCCAGCAGTGAGAGGCCCCGGGGCAATCAGCCCCAGCATTTT
v_call: TRBV7-9; d_call: TRBD2; j_call: TRBJ2-7; clone_size: once; cdr3_aa: CASSLGAGGLYEQYF; cdr3_nt: TGTGCCAGCAGCTTAGGCGCGGGAGGGCTTTACGAGCAGTACTTC
v_call: TRBV15; d_call: -; j_call: TRBJ2-7; clone_size: -; cdr3_aa: CATSRGHELVGTGSIPYEQYF; cdr3_nt: TGTGCCACCAGCAGAGGACACGAATTGGTAGGGACGGGGAGTATCCCCTACGAGCAGTACTTC
v_call: TRBV19; d_call: -; j_call: TRBJ1-1; clone_size: -; cdr3_aa: CASRWGVWTEAFF; cdr3_nt: TGTGCCAGTAGATGGGGGGTCTGGACTGAAGCTTTCTTT
v_call: TRBV29-1; d_call: TRBD1; j_call: TRBJ1-2; clone_size: once; cdr3_aa: CSVRQGARNYGYTF; cdr3_nt: TGCAGCGTGCGACAGGGAGCGCGAAACTATGGCTACACCTTC